This entry lists 20 T cell receptor beta chains sequenced from one sample in a study of cytomegalovirus exposure and HLA in healthy donors. Libraries were prepared by immunoSEQ multiplex PCR; TCRdb keeps only in-frame clonotypes and omits some of them. The table lists a few hundred thousand clones, less than 95% of them singletons. The specimen sequenced was PBMCs. The receptors stem from a woman in her thirties in good health and CMV-seronegative.

This clone was observed once. V usage is TRBV7-3 and J usage is TRBJ2-3; 9 bases agree with TRBD2. The V gene end was trimmed by 4 bases and the J gene end by 3 bases; junction bases not matched to a gene: 2. The CDR3 extends over 14 amino acids. Germline loops: CDR1 SGHTA, CDR2 FQGTGA. DNA of the CDR3: TGTGCCAGCAGCTCGGGACTAGCAACAGATACGCAGTATTTT. Its translation: CASSSGLATDTQYF.

V usage is TRBV28 and J usage is TRBJ2-1; 14 bases agree with TRBD2. The V and J ends lost 5 bases and 0 bases, in that order; junction bases with no gene match: 3. CDR1 is MDHEN and CDR2 is SYDVKM in the germline V gene. The CDR3 length is 17 residues. The CDR3 sequence: CASSPGTSGSSYNEQFF. The CDR3 DNA reads TGTGCCAGCAGTCCAGGGACTAGCGGGAGCTCCTACAATGAGCAGTTCTTC. Filled out from reference TRBV28 and TRBJ2-1, the complete variable domain reads DVKVTQSSRYLVKRTGEKVFLECVQDMDHENMFWYRQDPGLGLRLIYFSYDVKMKEKGDIPEGYSVSREKKERFSLILESASTNQTSMYLCASSPGTSGSSYNEQFFGPGTRLTVL.

V is TRBV12-5 and J is TRBJ2-3; D gene ambiguous. CDR3 size: 13 residues. The V end lost 0 bases, the J end lost 3 bases, and 4 bases lay between the germline ends. Germline CDR1 reads LGHNT; CDR2 reads FRNRAP. The CDR3 region has the DNA TGTGCTAGTGGTTTGGTAGCGACAGATACGCAGTATTTT. It codes for CASGLVATDTQYF. Complete variable domain (other parts from reference TRBV12-5 and TRBJ2-3): DARVTQTPRHKVTEMGQEVTMRCQPILGHNTVFWYRQTMMQGLELLAYFRNRAPLDDSGMPKDRFSAEMPDATLATLKIQPSEPRDSAVYFCASGLVATDTQYFGPGTRLTVL.

This chain joins TRBV28 and TRBJ2-1, with 10 bases matching TRBD2. The ends lost 7 bases at V and 5 bases at J; junction bases unmatched: 8. CDR3 length: 15 amino acids. Germline assignment: CDR1 MDHEN and CDR2 SYDVKM. This chain's CDR3 is CASNAGTSDHNEQFF. The CDR3 DNA sequence: TGTGCCAGCAACGCCGGGACTAGCGACCACAATGAGCAGTTCTTC.

This clone was seen a few times. The V call is TRBV4-3, the J call TRBJ1-1, with D unclear. Looked up from germline, CDR1 is LGHNA and CDR2 is YSLEER. V shed 4 bases and J shed 7 bases, with 10 bases lying between them. The CDR3 is 12 residues long. CDR3 in DNA: TGCGCCAGCAGCCCTCAGGCTGGTGAAGCTTTCTTT. This encodes CASSPQAGEAFF.

The V call is TRBV7-8, the J call TRBJ2-3; no clear D gene. Trimming shortened V by 7 bases and J by 0 bases, and 14 bases separated the two germline ends. CDR3 length: 15 amino acids. In germline, CDR1 is SGHVS, CDR2 FQNEAQ. The CDR3 bases are TGTGCCAGCACCTTCGGAACAACTAGCACAGATACGCAGTATTTT. This encodes CASTFGTTSTDTQYF.

The chain links TRBV11-3 to TRBJ1-2; D is unclear. CDR1 and CDR2 from the germline V gene are SGHNT and YENEEA. V was pared by 1 base and J by 4 bases, with 19 bases between. The CDR3 contains 17 residues. The CDR3 region has the DNA TGTGCCAGCAGCTTAGTAGCTCCGACCTCGTGGTCCTATGGCTACACCTTC. Protein: CASSLVAPTSWSYGYTF.

This chain joins TRBV14 and TRBJ2-1; 13 bases agree with TRBD2. The CDR3 sequence is 20 residues long. V dropped 0 bases and J dropped 10; count of bases not matched to a gene: 18. The germline V gene encodes CDR1 SGHDN and CDR2 FVKESK. DNA of the CDR3: TGTGCCAGCAGCCAAGAGGCCGGGACTAGCGGGACCATTCGATGGAGGGAGCAGTTCTTC. Amino acid sequence: CASSQEAGTSGTIRWREQFF.

The chain is built from TRBV7-8 and TRBJ2-2; perhaps TRBD2 as D (5 bases). Looked up from germline, CDR1 is SGHVS and CDR2 is FQNEAQ. This CDR3 is 15 amino acids long. The V gene lost 7 bases and the J gene lost 4 bases, with 16 bases spanning the gap. CDR3 bases: TGTGCCAGCATTGCTGCTGAAAGCGGCACCGGGGAGCTGTTTTTT. This translates into CASIAAESGTGELFF.

This chain connects TRBV7-2 to TRBJ2-7; 8 bases line up with TRBD1. The V segment lost 1 base and the J segment 2 bases; nucleotides outside the gene matches: 4. Germline V gene data show CDR1 as SGHTA and CDR2 as FQGNSA. The CDR3 totals 15 residues. CDR3 coding DNA: TGTGCCAGCAGCTTAGGTCAGGGGGCCGCCTACGAGCAGTACTTC. Its translation: CASSLGQGAAYEQYF.

This sequence joins TRBV29-1 and TRBJ2-7, with D perhaps given as TRBD1 or TRBD2 (5 bases each). Trimming took 7 bases from V and 3 from J, leaving 13 bases between them. The CDR3 covers 12 residues. Per the germline V gene, CDR1 is SQVTM and CDR2 is ANQGSEA. This CDR3 is CSAQWGIYEQYF. CDR3 bases: TGCAGCGCCCAATGGGGGATCTACGAGCAGTACTTC.

The sample holds a few counts of this clone. The genes are TRBV6-1 and TRBJ2-7; 9 bases fit TRBD2. Trimming cost V 4 bases and J 0 bases; bases outside gene matches: 7. CDR1 is MNHNS and CDR2 is SASEGT in the germline V gene. The CDR3 sequence is 16 residues long. As DNA, the CDR3 is TGTGCCAGCAGTGTGACTAGCGGCTCTAGCTCCTACGAGCAGTACTTC. Amino acids: CASSVTSGSSSYEQYF.

The V call is TRBV2, the J call TRBJ2-7; D is uncertain. Germline V gene lookup returns CDR1 SNHLY and CDR2 FYNNEI. The ends were cut back, 2 bases at V and 1 base at J, with 9 bases in the middle. The CDR3 runs to 14 residues. CDR3 in DNA: TGTGCCAGCAGTGAACTTTACGGTTCCTACGAGCAGTACTTC. Its translation: CASSELYGSYEQYF.

The genes are TRBV27 and TRBJ1-5; D gene uncertain. Per the germline V gene, CDR1 is MNHEY and CDR2 is SMNVEV (reference sequence). Trimming removed 5 bases at V and 2 bases at J, with 7 bases between. This CDR3 is built from 13 residues. The CDR3 DNA follows: TGTGCCAGCAGTCCCTACCGCAATCAGCCCCAGCATTTT. Translated: CASSPYRNQPQHF.

CDR3 in amino acids: CASSQFNANTGELFF. CDR3 DNA sequence: TGTGCCAGCAGCCAGTTTAACGCGAACACCGGGGAGCTGTTTTTT. The rearrangement links TRBV4-2 to TRBJ2-2; D gene uncertain. Germline assignment: CDR1 LGHNA and CDR2 YNFKEQ. The CDR3 is 15 residues long. The V and J ends lost 3 bases and 0 bases respectively, with 8 bases between them.

The V call is TRBV6-1, the J call TRBJ2-1; 13 bases align to TRBD2. CDR1 and CDR2 from the germline V gene are MNHNS and SASEGT. Unmatched junction bases numbered 7, after V lost 4 bases and J lost 4 bases. This CDR3 comprises 17 residues. The CDR3 DNA reads as TGTGCCAGCAGTGCCGAGCGGGGACTAGCGGGGTACAATGAGCAGTTCTTC. The encoded protein is CASSAERGLAGYNEQFF.

This clone has only one observation. This chain links TRBV28 with TRBJ2-7; 7 positions match TRBD2. The ends lost 3 bases at V and 0 bases at J; junction bases unmatched: 8. CDR1 MDHEN and CDR2 SYDVKM come from the germline V gene. The CDR3 length is 16 residues. Here the CDR3 reads CASSFRSGGSSYEQYF. In DNA, the CDR3 is TGTGCCAGCAGTTTTAGATCGGGCGGGAGCTCCTACGAGCAGTACTTC.

V usage is TRBV19 and J usage is TRBJ2-7; 7 nucleotides agree with TRBD1. This CDR3 is 16 amino acids long. V trimming: 5 bases; J trimming: 0 bases; junction bases outside the gene matches: 10. In germline, CDR1 is LNHDA, CDR2 SQIVND (reference sequence). The CDR3 reads CASSPRGTASSYEQYF. The CDR3 nucleotides read TGTGCCAGTAGTCCCCGAGGGACAGCTAGCTCCTACGAGCAGTACTTC.

The genes are TRBV7-9 and TRBJ2-3; tentative D call: TRBD2 (6 bases). Trimming took 9 bases from V and 0 from J, leaving 13 bases between them. This CDR3 is built from 14 residues. The V gene's germline CDR1 is SEHNR and CDR2 FQNEAQ (reference sequence). CDR3 loop: CARAGSSSTDTQYF. CDR3 bases: TGTGCCAGGGCGGGGTCCTCCAGCACAGATACGCAGTATTTT. Full variable domain (remainder filled in from reference TRBV7-9 and TRBJ2-3): DTGVSQNPRHKITKRGQNVTFRCDPISEHNRLYWYRQTLGQGPEFLTYFQNEAQLEKSRLLSDRFSAERPKGSFSTLEIQRTEQGDSAMYLCARAGSSSTDTQYFGPGTRLTVL.

As DNA, the CDR3 is TGTGCCAGCAGTTTATCCCCAGCCCATGAGCAGTTCTTC. Its protein product is CASSLSPAHEQFF. The rearrangement uses TRBV27 and TRBJ2-1; D remains unclear. Deletions cut 0 bases from V and 8 bases from J, with 8 bases between. CDR3 length: 13 amino acids. From germline, CDR1 is MNHEY and CDR2 SMNVEV (reference sequence).